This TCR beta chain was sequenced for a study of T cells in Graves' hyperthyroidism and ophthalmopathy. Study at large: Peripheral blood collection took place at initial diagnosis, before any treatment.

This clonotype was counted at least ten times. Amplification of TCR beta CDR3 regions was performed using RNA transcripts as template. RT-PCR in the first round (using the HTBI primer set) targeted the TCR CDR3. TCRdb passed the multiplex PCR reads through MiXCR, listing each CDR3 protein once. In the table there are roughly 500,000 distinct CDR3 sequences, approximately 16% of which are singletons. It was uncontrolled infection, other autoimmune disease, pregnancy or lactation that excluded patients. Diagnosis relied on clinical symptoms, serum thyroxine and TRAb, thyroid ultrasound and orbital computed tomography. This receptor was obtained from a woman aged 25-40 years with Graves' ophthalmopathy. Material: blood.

CDR3 DNA sequence: TGTGCCAGCAGCCAACCCGACGACAACCAAGAGACCCAGTACTTC. Protein sequence: CASSQPDDNQETQYF. The gene calls are TRBV3-1 and TRBJ2-5; the D is unclear. Germline CDR1 LGHDT, CDR2 YNNKEL (reference sequence). The CDR3 sequence is 15 residues long. V shed 2 bases and J shed 0 bases, with 10 bases lying between them.